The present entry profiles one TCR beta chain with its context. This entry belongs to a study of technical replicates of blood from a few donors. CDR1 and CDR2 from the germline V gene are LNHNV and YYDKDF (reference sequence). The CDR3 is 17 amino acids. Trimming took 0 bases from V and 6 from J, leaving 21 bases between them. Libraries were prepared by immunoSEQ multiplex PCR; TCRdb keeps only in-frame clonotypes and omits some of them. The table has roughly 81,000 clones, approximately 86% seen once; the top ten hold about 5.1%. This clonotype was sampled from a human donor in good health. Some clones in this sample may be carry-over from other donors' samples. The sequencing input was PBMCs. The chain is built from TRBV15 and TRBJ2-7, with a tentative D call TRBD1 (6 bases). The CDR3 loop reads CATSRDLFEGGRGEQYF. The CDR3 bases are TGTGCCACCAGCAGAGATCTCTTTGAAGGGGGTAGGGGCGAGCAGTACTTC.